The rows below give T cell receptor beta chains drawn from one sample of a study of T cells in Graves' hyperthyroidism and ophthalmopathy. TCRdb processed the multiplex PCR reads anew with MiXCR; each CDR3 protein has one entry. The data show roughly 750,000 distinct CDR3 sequences, roughly 15% seen once. Sequencing input: blood. The source is a man younger than 35 with Graves' hyperthyroidism. The CDR3 runs from the conserved cysteine through the conserved F or W. The D gene is left open where the match is weak. A row's size may be missing; if present it is once, few, many or a size class.

TRBV6-2/TRBV6-3	TRBJ2-7	TRBD2	15	few	CASGPLGGGPGEQYF	TGTGCCAGCGGCCCCCTTGGGGGGGGTCCCGGCGAGCAGTACTTC
TRBV11-3	TRBJ2-2	-	19	few	CASSLVGLGGAANTGELFF	TGTGCCAGCAGCTTAGTAGGGCTTGGGGGAGCGGCAAACACCGGGGAGCTGTTTTTT
TRBV6-5	TRBJ2-7	-	16	many	CASSYSASASSYEQYF	TGTGCCAGCAGTTACTCTGCTAGCGCGAGCTCCTACGAGCAGTACTTC
TRBV4-2	TRBJ2-3	TRBD2	16	few	CASSQERGLGADTQYF	TGTGCCAGCAGCCAAGAAAGAGGACTAGGAGCCGATACGCAGTATTTT
TRBV6-1	TRBJ2-1	TRBD2	14	few	CASRIAGGQNEQFF	TGTGCCAGCAGAATAGCGGGAGGGCAGAATGAGCAGTTCTTC
TRBV19	TRBJ2-2	-	16	few	CASSISRGFDTGELFF	TGTGCCAGTAGTATAAGCAGGGGATTCGACACCGGGGAGCTGTTTTTT
TRBV15	TRBJ2-5	-	13	-	CATTVRYQETQCF	TGTGCCACCACAGTAAGGTACCAAGAGACCCAGTGCTTC
TRBV30	TRBJ2-3	-	11	many	CAWSGADTQYF	TGTGCCTGGAGTGGGGCAGATACGCAGTATTTT
TRBV19	TRBJ2-7	-	13	-	CASSIASRSEQYF	TGTGCCAGTAGTATCGCAAGTAGAAGCGAGCAGTACTTC
TRBV27	TRBJ2-1	-	14	many	CASSQGRAYNEQFF	TGTGCCAGCAGTCAAGGGCGAGCCTACAATGAGCAGTTCTTC
TRBV9	TRBJ1-1	-	15	few	CASSVVEGGTSEAFF	TGTGCCAGCAGCGTAGTTGAGGGAGGGACCTCCGAAGCTTTCTTT
TRBV12-5	TRBJ2-7	TRBD2	15	many	CASGTSSSTFYEQYF	TGTGCTAGCGGGACTAGCTCGTCGACTTTCTACGAGCAGTACTTC
TRBV2	TRBJ2-5	TRBD2	12	many	CATQRGEETQYF	TGTGCCACCCAGCGGGGGGAAGAGACCCAGTACTTC
TRBV7-9	TRBJ2-7	TRBD1	15	-	CASSLAQGASYEQYF	TGTGCCAGCAGCTTAGCACAGGGGGCCTCCTACGAGCAGTACTTC
TRBV28	TRBJ2-5	-	15	many	CASSLNGGAQETQYF	TGTGCCAGCAGTTTAAATGGCGGGGCCCAAGAGACCCAGTACTTC
TRBV7-2	TRBJ1-2	-	12	few	CASSLSREGYTF	TGTGCCAGCAGCTTATCTAGGGAGGGCTACACCTTC
TRBV2	TRBJ2-2	-	14	many	CASSRHENTGELFF	TGTGCCAGCAGTCGGCATGAGAACACCGGGGAGCTGTTTTTT
TRBV5-1	TRBJ2-4	TRBD1	14	-	CASTRTGDSDIQYF	TGCGCCAGCACTCGTACAGGGGACAGTGACATTCAGTACTTC
TRBV18	TRBJ2-7	-	14	-	CASSRAAPPYEQYF	TGTGCCAGCTCACGAGCGGCGCCCCCCTACGAGCAGTACTTC
TRBV11-2	TRBJ2-7	-	15	many	CASSLAHGSHYEQYF	TGTGCCAGCAGCCTAGCCCACGGCAGCCACTACGAGCAGTACTTC
TRBV7-2	TRBJ2-7	-	15	many	CASSPSRSGPYEQYF	TGTGCCAGCAGCCCCTCCCGCAGCGGACCCTACGAGCAGTACTTC
TRBV3-1	TRBJ1-2	-	13	-	CASSQARYYGYTF	TGTGCCAGCAGCCAAGCCCGTTACTATGGCTACACCTTC
TRBV5-1	TRBJ2-5	-	13	-	CASRSSLAETQYF	TGCGCCAGCAGATCCAGTCTGGCGGAGACCCAGTACTTC
TRBV2	TRBJ1-2	TRBD1	16	-	CASSEFPDRGGGGYTF	TGTGCCAGCAGTGAATTTCCAGACAGGGGGGGTGGCGGCTACACCTTC
TRBV5-1	TRBJ2-5	-	13	once	CASGFRGQETQYF	TGCGCCAGCGGCTTCCGGGGCCAAGAGACCCAGTACTTC
TRBV12-3/TRBV12-4	TRBJ2-1	TRBD1	13	many	CASSPTGGGEQFF	TGTGCCAGCAGTCCAACAGGGGGCGGTGAGCAGTTCTTC
TRBV2	TRBJ2-1	-	15	-	CASSPSVGSYNEQFF	TGTGCCAGCAGTCCTAGCGTGGGTTCCTACAATGAGCAGTTCTTC
TRBV29-1	TRBJ2-3	-	10	many	CSGRSDTQYF	TGCAGCGGGAGGTCAGATACGCAGTATTTT
TRBV4-3	TRBJ2-7	TRBD1	15	few	CASSPRQGVFYEQYF	TGCGCCAGCAGCCCTCGACAGGGTGTGTTCTACGAGCAGTACTTC
TRBV10-2	TRBJ1-6	-	13	few	CASSGGYNSPLHF	TGCGCCAGCAGTGGGGGTTACAATTCACCCCTCCACTTT
TRBV7-3	TRBJ2-2	TRBD2	16	-	CASSPRTSGDTGELFF	TGTGCCAGCAGCCCACGGACTAGCGGGGACACCGGGGAGCTGTTTTTT
TRBV6-1	TRBJ2-5	TRBD2	15	many	CASSHSSGRSETQYF	TGTGCCAGCAGTCACTCTAGCGGGAGGTCGGAGACCCAGTACTTC
TRBV28	TRBJ2-7	TRBD1	16	many	CASSLPQGGQGYEQYF	TGTGCCAGCAGTCTACCCCAAGGGGGACAGGGCTACGAGCAGTACTTC
TRBV7-3	TRBJ1-2	-	16	-	CASSLTFHPANYGYTF	TGTGCCAGCAGCTTAACATTCCACCCGGCTAACTATGGCTACACCTTC
TRBV18	TRBJ1-6	TRBD1	14	many	CASSSEGAYSPLHF	TGTGCCAGCTCAAGTGAGGGGGCGTATTCACCCCTCCACTTT
TRBV30	TRBJ2-1	-	15	few	CAWSLDHSSYNEQFF	TGTGCCTGGAGTTTAGACCACAGCTCCTACAATGAGCAGTTCTTC
TRBV6-1	TRBJ2-1	TRBD1	13	many	CASSVDRDNEQFF	TGTGCCAGCAGCGTTGACAGGGACAATGAGCAGTTCTTC
TRBV24-1	TRBJ2-3	-	13	few	CATSEAGTDTQYF	TGTGCCACCAGTGAGGCCGGGACAGATACGCAGTATTTT
TRBV6-2/TRBV6-3	TRBJ1-3	-	13	-	CASSGDIGNTIYF	TGTGCCAGCAGTGGTGACATCGGAAACACCATATATTTT
TRBV6-5	TRBJ2-7	-	14	many	CASSYSDRTYEQYF	TGTGCCAGCAGTTACTCCGACAGGACCTACGAGCAGTACTTC
TRBV12-3/TRBV12-4	TRBJ1-6	-	14	-	CASSFYSGTSPLHF	TGTGCCAGCAGTTTTTACAGTGGGACTTCACCCCTCCACTTT
TRBV2	TRBJ1-1	-	13	many	CASNGQTNTEAFF	TGTGCCAGCAATGGACAGACGAACACTGAAGCTTTCTTT
TRBV27	TRBJ1-1	-	15	many	CASSFYRREFTEAFF	TGTGCCAGCAGTTTCTACAGGCGTGAGTTCACTGAAGCTTTCTTT
TRBV7-3	TRBJ2-1	-	16	-	CASSPRAGASYNEQFF	TGTGCCAGCAGCCCCAGAGCGGGTGCCTCCTACAATGAGCAGTTCTTC
TRBV24-1	TRBJ2-7	TRBD1	15	-	CATSDSPGQGYEQYF	TGTGCCACCAGTGATTCTCCGGGACAGGGCTACGAGCAGTACTTC
TRBV20-1	TRBJ2-7	TRBD1	19	few	CSARGGTGLKNIFSYEQYF	TGCAGTGCTAGAGGTGGGACAGGGCTAAAAAATATCTTTTCCTACGAGCAGTACTTC
TRBV12-3/TRBV12-4	TRBJ1-2	-	14	many	CASSFLGGGPGYTF	TGTGCCAGCAGTTTCCTCGGCGGCGGACCTGGCTACACCTTC
TRBV6-1	TRBJ1-5	TRBD1	13	many	CASGTGRNQPQHF	TGTGCCAGCGGGACAGGCCGCAATCAGCCCCAGCATTTT
TRBV28	TRBJ2-3	-	15	many	CASSWASESTDTQYF	TGTGCCAGCAGTTGGGCGTCAGAAAGCACAGATACGCAGTATTTT
TRBV11-3	TRBJ1-1	-	16	many	CASSSQVARGNPEAFF	TGTGCCAGCAGCTCCCAGGTGGCACGGGGGAACCCTGAAGCTTTCTTT
TRBV6-5	TRBJ2-3	TRBD2	15	few	CASSYSAGDTDTQCF	TGTGCCAGCAGTTACTCCGCGGGAGACACAGATACGCAGTGTTTT
TRBV18	TRBJ1-1	-	18	many	CASSPPGTSNLMNTEAFF	TGTGCCAGCTCACCACCAGGGACCTCAAACTTGATGAACACTGAAGCTTTCTTT
TRBV28	TRBJ1-1	-	15	-	CASSDRGLGNTEAFF	TGTGCCAGCAGTGACCGGGGCCTCGGGAACACTGAAGCTTTCTTT
TRBV5-8	TRBJ2-5	TRBD1	15	many	CASSFLDRAQETQYF	TGTGCCAGCAGCTTTCTGGACAGGGCGCAAGAGACCCAGTACTTC
TRBV7-9	TRBJ2-3	TRBD1	14	many	CASSPRTGVDAQYF	TGTGCCAGCAGCCCAAGGACAGGGGTGGATGCGCAGTATTTT
TRBV30	TRBJ2-7	TRBD2	14	-	CAWSVAGGPYEQYF	TGTGCCTGGAGTGTAGCGGGAGGGCCCTACGAGCAGTACTTC
TRBV20-1	TRBJ1-3	-	13	many	CSASRESGNTIYF	TGCAGTGCTAGCCGGGAAAGTGGAAACACCATATATTTT
TRBV6-1	TRBJ1-2	TRBD1	16	few	CASSERGTGIGYGYTF	TGTGCCAGCAGTGAACGAGGGACAGGGATAGGGTATGGCTACACCTTC
TRBV7-2	TRBJ2-3	-	16	-	CASSLWGATGTDTQYF	TGTGCCAGCAGCTTATGGGGGGCCACCGGCACAGATACGCAGTATTTT